The 25 T cell receptor beta chains listed next were all sequenced from one sample in a study of cytomegalovirus exposure and HLA in healthy donors. The data were produced by immunoSEQ multiplex PCR, yet TCRdb's version contains in-frame clones alone and is incomplete. The table records tens of thousands of clones, 88% of them present only once. The sample comprised PBMCs. The receptors here all came from a woman younger than 45 in good health and CMV-seronegative.

The CDR3 sequence: CASSQGSGGRYF. Here the CDR3 DNA reads TGTGCCAGCAGCCAAGGTAGCGGGGGGCGGTACTTC. The chain links TRBV14 to TRBJ2-7; 10 bases agree with TRBD2. The germline gives CDR1 SGHDN, CDR2 FVKESK. Trimming removed 1 base from V and 12 bases from J; junction bases left unmatched: 3. The CDR3 consists of 12 residues.

The chain links TRBV7-9 to TRBJ2-7; 7 nucleotides agree with TRBD1. After removal of 4 bases from V and 6 bases from J, the junction contained 9 bases not matched to a gene. Looked up from germline, CDR1 is SEHNR and CDR2 is FQNEAQ (reference sequence). The CDR3 has 14 amino acids. The CDR3 DNA is TGTGCCAGCAGCTCCGGGACAGTCGTCTTCGAGCAGTACTTC. This sequence encodes CASSSGTVVFEQYF.

The chain has TRBV28 and TRBJ2-7; 8 nucleotides agree with TRBD1. The CDR3 is made up of 15 amino acids. Germline CDR1 reads MDHEN; CDR2 reads SYDVKM. V dropped 7 bases and J dropped 2; count of bases not matched to a gene: 10. CDR3 coding DNA: TGTGCCAGCATCCTAGGGACAGGACTAACCTACGAGCAGTACTTC. Protein: CASILGTGLTYEQYF. The entire variable domain, with the rest obtained from reference TRBV28 and TRBJ2-7, is as follows: DVKVTQSSRYLVKRTGEKVFLECVQDMDHENMFWYRQDPGLGLRLIYFSYDVKMKEKGDIPEGYSVSREKKERFSLILESASTNQTSMYLCASILGTGLTYEQYFGPGTRLTVT.

The V gene is TRBV2, the J gene TRBJ1-5; 8 positions match TRBD1. The germline gives CDR1 SNHLY, CDR2 FYNNEI. The CDR3 runs to 15 residues. V gave up 1 base and J gave up 4 bases; unmatched junction bases: 3. CDR3 sequence reads: CASSEDRGRNQPQHF. The CDR3 DNA is TGTGCCAGCAGTGAAGACAGGGGGAGGAATCAGCCCCAGCATTTT.

V gene TRBV19 combines with J gene TRBJ2-5; possibly TRBD2 for D (6 bases). CDR1 is LNHDA, CDR2 SQIVND, per germline (reference sequence). CDR3 length equals 13 residues. V shed 5 bases and J shed 5 bases, with 12 bases lying between them. The CDR3 region has the DNA TGTGCCAGTAGTCCAGGGACTTGGGAGACCCAGTACTTC. This encodes CASSPGTWETQYF.

The gene calls are TRBV28 and TRBJ2-1; 12 bases line up with TRBD2. This CDR3 region has 15 residues. CDR1 MDHEN and CDR2 SYDVKM come from the germline V gene. V gave up 8 bases and J gave up 5 bases; unmatched junction bases: 7. CDR3 loop: CASASSGRADNEQFF. Here the CDR3 DNA reads TGTGCCAGCGCCTCTAGCGGGAGGGCCGACAATGAGCAGTTCTTC.

This chain joins TRBV9 and TRBJ2-2; 8 bases are shared with TRBD1. V shed 6 bases, J shed 2 bases, and the junction held 6 bases outside the gene matches. CDR1 and CDR2 (germline): SGDLS, YYNGEE. The CDR3 spans 15 residues. CDR3 nucleotide sequence: TGTGCCAGCACCCAACAGGGGGTAAACACCGGGGAGCTGTTTTTT. It translates to CASTQQGVNTGELFF.

The rearrangement links TRBV7-2 to TRBJ2-1; the match to TRBD2 covers 10 bases. Trimming cost V 4 bases and J 5 bases; bases outside gene matches: 5. Germline CDR1 reads SGHTA; CDR2 reads FQGNSA. CDR3 length equals 15 residues. The CDR3 region has the DNA TGTGCCAGCAGCTGGGCAACTAGCGGGAACAATGAGCAGTTCTTC. Translation: CASSWATSGNNEQFF.

The V call is TRBV6-5, the J call TRBJ2-1, with D maybe TRBD1 (6 bases). There are 14 residues in the CDR3. Trimming removed 2 bases from V and 9 bases from J, with 14 bases in between. Germline CDR1 is MNHEY and CDR2 is SVGAGI. CDR3 amino acids: CASSYVSGVREQFF. As DNA, the CDR3 is TGTGCCAGCAGTTACGTGTCAGGGGTCCGTGAGCAGTTCTTC.

CDR3 sequence reads: CASSVARDYGYTF. Written as DNA, the CDR3 is TGTGCCAGCAGCGTCGCCCGGGACTATGGCTACACCTTC. The chain has TRBV9 and TRBJ1-2; D is undetermined. Trimming removed 2 bases at V and 3 bases at J, with 8 bases between. Germline loops: CDR1 SGDLS, CDR2 YYNGEE. The CDR3 is 13 residues long.

The chain recombines TRBV18 with TRBJ2-3; no reliable D call. The germline CDR1 and CDR2 sequences are KGHSH and LQKENI. This CDR3 has 16 amino acids. Trimming cost V 1 base and J 5 bases, with 16 bases left between them. The CDR3 protein is CASSPRLGPTQDTQYF. CDR3 coding DNA: TGTGCCAGCTCACCACGCCTGGGCCCGACACAAGATACGCAGTATTTT.

A single count supports this clone. The rearrangement uses TRBV5-1 and TRBJ2-3; possible D gene TRBD2, 5 bases. Germline-derived CDR1 and CDR2 are SGHRS and YFSETQ. Deletions cut 3 bases from V and 2 bases from J, with 13 bases between. The length of the CDR3 is 15 residues. The CDR3 region has the DNA TGCGCCAGCAGCTCGCTAGCAGGTCCCACAGATACGCAGTATTTT. Amino acids: CASSSLAGPTDTQYF.

V and J are TRBV5-4 and TRBJ1-2; 8 bases are shared with TRBD1. With V trimmed by 1 base and J by 8 bases, 10 bases remained unmatched. The CDR3 consists of 15 residues. Germline CDR1 SGHNT, CDR2 YYREEE (reference sequence). DNA for the CDR3: TGTGCCAGCAGCTTGAGGAGACAGGGGTTAGACGGCTACACCTTC. This encodes CASSLRRQGLDGYTF.

The gene calls are TRBV19 and TRBJ2-7; D is unresolved. Trimming took off 3 bases at V and 6 bases at J, with 12 bases between the two ends. From germline, CDR1 is LNHDA and CDR2 SQIVND (reference sequence). The CDR3 is 13 amino acids. CDR3 DNA sequence: TGTGCCAGTAGTATGACCCCAGTAGCCGAGCAGTACTTC. It translates to CASSMTPVAEQYF.

This chain uses TRBV6-6 with TRBJ2-7; 9 nucleotides align to TRBD1. The CDR3 is 14 amino acids. The junction had 6 bases not matched to a gene; V was cut back by 7 bases and J by 2 bases. In germline, CDR1 is MNHNY, CDR2 SVGAGI (reference sequence). The CDR3 DNA reads TGTGCCAGCACCTCACGACAGGGGGCCTACGAGCAGTACTTC. It codes for CASTSRQGAYEQYF.

V gene TRBV13 combines with J gene TRBJ1-1; 8 bases map to TRBD1. After removal of 4 bases from V and 0 bases from J, the junction contained 10 bases not matched to a gene. The CDR3 runs 17 residues. In germline, CDR1 is PRHDT, CDR2 FYEKMQ (reference sequence). The CDR3 is CASSSSAGTGLNTEAFF. In nucleotides, the CDR3 is TGTGCCAGCAGCTCGAGCGCCGGGACAGGCCTGAACACTGAAGCTTTCTTT.

The DNA of the CDR3 is TGTGCCAGCAGCTCCGGGGGACAGGGGAACACCGGGGAGCTGTTTTTT. Its translation: CASSSGGQGNTGELFF. The chain joins TRBV5-5 to TRBJ2-2; the match to TRBD1 covers 9 bases. V lost 3 bases and J lost 1; bases outside the gene matches: 4. The CDR3 runs to 16 residues. Germline assignment: CDR1 SGHKS and CDR2 YYEKEE (reference sequence). The whole variable domain, remainder taken from reference TRBV5-5 and TRBJ2-2, is DAGVTQSPTHLIKTRGQQVTLRCSPISGHKSVSWYQQVLGQGPQFIFQYYEKEERGRGNFPDRFSARQFPNYSSELNVNALLLGDSALYLCASSSGGQGNTGELFFGEGSRLTVL.

The chain carries TRBV10-3 and TRBJ2-5; the D gene is possibly TRBD2 (6 bases). The V end lost 10 bases, the J end lost 5 bases, and 11 bases lay between the germline ends. The CDR3 runs 11 residues. CDR1 ENHRY and CDR2 SYGVKD come from the germline V gene. The CDR3 loop reads CATSRGETQYF. The CDR3 DNA reads as TGTGCCACCTCCCGGGGGGAGACCCAGTACTTC.

The J gene is TRBJ2-1, the V gene TRBV5-1, with TRBD2 identical over 7 bases. CDR1 SGHRS and CDR2 YFSETQ come from the germline V gene. J gave up 6 bases and V 3 bases, and 15 bases lay outside the gene matches. The CDR3 spans 17 residues. CDR3 sequence: CASSSGLAAGNFNEQFF. DNA for the CDR3: TGCGCCAGCAGCTCCGGCCTAGCGGCAGGGAACTTCAATGAGCAGTTCTTC.

A remark on this clone: The junction differs from germline at one of its ends, possibly a read error. The chain uses TRBV11-3 and TRBJ2-5, with 8 bases identical to TRBD2. Germline V CDR1 and CDR2: SGHNT, YENEEA. This CDR3 is 15 amino acids long. The DNA of the CDR3 is TGCGCCAGCAGCTTAGGCCCTAGCGGGTACGAGACCCAGTACTTC. It translates to CASSLGPSGYETQYF.

V and J are TRBV19 and TRBJ1-5, with 9 bases aligning to TRBD1. The length of the CDR3 is 16 residues. Per germline, CDR1 LNHDA and CDR2 SQIVND (reference sequence). J gave up 7 bases and V 3 bases, and 10 bases lay outside the gene matches. Here the CDR3 DNA reads TGTGCCAGTAGTATGCAAACAGGGGGCGCGGGGCAGCCCCAGCATTTT. Translating gives CASSMQTGGAGQPQHF.

The rearrangement links TRBV6-5 to TRBJ1-2; possible D gene TRBD1, 5 bases. Germline CDR1 reads MNHEY; CDR2 reads SVGAGI. V dropped 6 bases and J dropped 2 bases, with 10 bases sitting between them. This CDR3 has 13 amino acids. CDR3 region: CASRIDSNYGYTF. The CDR3 DNA reads TGTGCCAGCAGGATAGACAGCAACTATGGCTACACCTTC.

This clone was recorded a few times. Here the CDR3 DNA reads TGCAGCGTTGGGGAAGGGGGAACTAATGAAAAACTGTTTTTT. As protein: CSVGEGGTNEKLFF. The V gene is TRBV29-1, the J gene TRBJ1-4; D is perhaps TRBD1 (6 bases). V lost 4 bases, J lost 1 base, and 10 bases lay in between. Germline lookup yields CDR1 SQVTM and CDR2 ANQGSEA. The CDR3 covers 14 residues.

This rearrangement joins TRBV27 to TRBJ2-7; 8 nucleotides align to TRBD2. Losses at the gene ends were 3 bases for V and 1 base for J; bases not matched to a gene: 8. The CDR3 length is 16 residues. Per the germline V gene, CDR1 is MNHEY and CDR2 is SMNVEV (reference sequence). The CDR3 protein is CASSFSSAGGSYEQYF. The CDR3 DNA reads TGTGCCAGCAGTTTTTCGTCGGCGGGAGGTTCCTACGAGCAGTACTTC.

A remark on this clone: The junction does not match germline at one end; this may be a read error. The chain has TRBV11-3 and TRBJ2-3, with TRBD1 matching over 11 bases. CDR1 SGHNT and CDR2 YENEEA come from the germline V gene. There are 15 residues in the CDR3. CDR3 sequence (DNA): TGCGCCAGCAGCTCCCGGGACAGGGGGGCAGATACGCAGTATTTT. Protein sequence: CASSSRDRGADTQYF.